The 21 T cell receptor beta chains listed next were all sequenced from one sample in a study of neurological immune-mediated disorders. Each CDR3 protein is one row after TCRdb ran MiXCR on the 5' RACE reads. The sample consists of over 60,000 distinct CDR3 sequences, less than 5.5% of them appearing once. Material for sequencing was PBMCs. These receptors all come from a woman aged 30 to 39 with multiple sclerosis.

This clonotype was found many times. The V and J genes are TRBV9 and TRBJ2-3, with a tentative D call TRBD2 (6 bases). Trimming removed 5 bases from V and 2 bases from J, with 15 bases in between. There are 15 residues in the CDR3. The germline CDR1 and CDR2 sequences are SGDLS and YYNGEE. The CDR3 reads CASSSAAGLTDTQYF. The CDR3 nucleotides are TGTGCCAGCAGTAGCGCTGCGGGGCTCACAGATACGCAGTATTTT.

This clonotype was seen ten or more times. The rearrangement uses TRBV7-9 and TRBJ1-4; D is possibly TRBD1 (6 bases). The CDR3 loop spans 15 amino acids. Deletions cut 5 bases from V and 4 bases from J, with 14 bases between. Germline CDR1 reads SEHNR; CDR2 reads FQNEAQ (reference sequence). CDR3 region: CASSTRQDSNEKLFF. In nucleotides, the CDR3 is TGTGCCAGCAGCACCAGACAGGACAGTAATGAAAAACTGTTTTTT.

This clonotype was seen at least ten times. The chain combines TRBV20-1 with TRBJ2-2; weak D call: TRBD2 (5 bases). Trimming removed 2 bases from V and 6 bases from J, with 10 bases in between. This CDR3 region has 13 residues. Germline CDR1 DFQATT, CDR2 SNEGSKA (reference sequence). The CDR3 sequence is CSARITGSGELFF. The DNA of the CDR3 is TGCAGTGCTAGAATTACGGGGTCCGGGGAGCTGTTTTTT.

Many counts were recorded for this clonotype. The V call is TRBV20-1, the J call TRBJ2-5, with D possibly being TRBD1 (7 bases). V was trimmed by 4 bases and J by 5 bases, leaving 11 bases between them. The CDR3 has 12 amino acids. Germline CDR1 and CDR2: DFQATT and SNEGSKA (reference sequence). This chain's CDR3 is CSATGGIETQYF. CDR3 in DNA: TGCAGTGCTACAGGGGGGATCGAGACCCAGTACTTC.

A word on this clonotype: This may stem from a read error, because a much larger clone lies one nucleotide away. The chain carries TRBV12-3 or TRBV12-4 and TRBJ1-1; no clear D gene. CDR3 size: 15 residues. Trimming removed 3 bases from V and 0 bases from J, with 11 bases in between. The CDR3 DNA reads TGTGCCAGCAGTTTTCAGAGAATTATGAACACTGAAGCTTTCTTT. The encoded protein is CASSFQRIMNTEAFF.

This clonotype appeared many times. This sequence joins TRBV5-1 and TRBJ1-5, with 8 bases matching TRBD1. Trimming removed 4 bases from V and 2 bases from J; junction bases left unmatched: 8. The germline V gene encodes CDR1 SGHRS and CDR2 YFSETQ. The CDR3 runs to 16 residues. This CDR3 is CASSNHRGVGNQPQHF. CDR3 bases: TGCGCCAGCAGCAACCACAGGGGGGTCGGCAATCAGCCCCAGCATTTT.

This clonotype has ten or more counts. In DNA form, the CDR3 reads TGCAGTCCTCGGGGCTCCTACAATGAGCAGTTCTTC. Translated: CSPRGSYNEQFF. This chain links TRBV20-1 with TRBJ2-1, with D possibly matching TRBD2 (5 bases). The germline gives CDR1 DFQATT, CDR2 SNEGSKA (reference sequence). This CDR3 contains 12 residues. Trimming stripped 8 bases from V and 0 bases from J, with 8 bases between.

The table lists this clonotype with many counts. CDR3 nucleotides: TGCAGCGGGTGGGGGGCCTACAATGAGCAGTTCTTC. Its translation: CSGWGAYNEQFF. This rearrangement joins TRBV29-1 to TRBJ2-1; a possible D gene is TRBD2 (6 bases). The germline V and J ends were trimmed by 7 bases and 2 bases, with 9 bases remaining between them. Germline CDR1 SQVTM, CDR2 ANQGSEA. This CDR3 is 12 amino acids long.

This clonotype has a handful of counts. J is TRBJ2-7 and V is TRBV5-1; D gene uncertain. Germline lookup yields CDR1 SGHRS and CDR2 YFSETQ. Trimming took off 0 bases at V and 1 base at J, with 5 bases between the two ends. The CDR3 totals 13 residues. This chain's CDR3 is CASSLASSYEQYF. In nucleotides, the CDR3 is TGCGCCAGCAGCTTGGCCAGTTCCTACGAGCAGTACTTC.

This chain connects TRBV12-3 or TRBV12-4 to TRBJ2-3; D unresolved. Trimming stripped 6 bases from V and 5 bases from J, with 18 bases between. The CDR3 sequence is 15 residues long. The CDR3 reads CASSPVPSEQDTQYF. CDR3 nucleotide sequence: TGTGCCAGCAGCCCTGTCCCCTCAGAGCAAGATACGCAGTATTTT.

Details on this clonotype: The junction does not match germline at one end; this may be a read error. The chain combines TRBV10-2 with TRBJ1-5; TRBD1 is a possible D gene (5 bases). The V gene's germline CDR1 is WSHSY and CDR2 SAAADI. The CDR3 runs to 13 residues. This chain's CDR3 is CASSDGTSQPQNF. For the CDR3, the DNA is TGCGCCAGCAGTGATGGGACGAGTCAGCCCCAGAATTTT.

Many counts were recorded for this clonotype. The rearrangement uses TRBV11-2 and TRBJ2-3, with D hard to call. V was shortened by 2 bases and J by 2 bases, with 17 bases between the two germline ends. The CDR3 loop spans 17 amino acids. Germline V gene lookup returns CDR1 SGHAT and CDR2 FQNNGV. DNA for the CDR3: TGTGCCAGCAGCTTAAAGTGGGAAGGGCTGAACACAGATACGCAGTATTTT. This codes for CASSLKWEGLNTDTQYF.

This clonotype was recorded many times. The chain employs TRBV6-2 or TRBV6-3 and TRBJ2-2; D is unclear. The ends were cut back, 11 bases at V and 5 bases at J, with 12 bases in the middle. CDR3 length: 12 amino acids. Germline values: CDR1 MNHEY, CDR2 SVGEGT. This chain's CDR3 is CALRMETGELFF. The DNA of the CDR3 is TGTGCCCTACGGATGGAGACCGGGGAGCTGTTTTTT.

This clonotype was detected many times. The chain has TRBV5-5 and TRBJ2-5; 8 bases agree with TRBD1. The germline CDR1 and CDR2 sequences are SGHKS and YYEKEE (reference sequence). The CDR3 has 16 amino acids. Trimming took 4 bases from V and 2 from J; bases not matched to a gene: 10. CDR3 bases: TGTGCCAGCAGCCATCGGACAGGGACCCCTCAAGAGACCCAGTACTTC. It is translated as CASSHRTGTPQETQYF.

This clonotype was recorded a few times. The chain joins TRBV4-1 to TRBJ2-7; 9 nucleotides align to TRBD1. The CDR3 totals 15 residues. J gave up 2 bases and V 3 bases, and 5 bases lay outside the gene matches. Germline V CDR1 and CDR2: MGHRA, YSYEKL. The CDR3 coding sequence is TGCGCCAGCAGCCAGGGACAGGGAGGAACCTACGAGCAGTACTTC. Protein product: CASSQGQGGTYEQYF.

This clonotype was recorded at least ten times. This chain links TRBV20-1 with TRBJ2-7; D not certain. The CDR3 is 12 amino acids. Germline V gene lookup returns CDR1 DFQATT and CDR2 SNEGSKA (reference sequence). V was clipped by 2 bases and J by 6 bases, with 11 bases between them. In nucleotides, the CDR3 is TGCAGTGCTAGACACGGAAGCGCCGAGCAGTACTTC. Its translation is CSARHGSAEQYF.

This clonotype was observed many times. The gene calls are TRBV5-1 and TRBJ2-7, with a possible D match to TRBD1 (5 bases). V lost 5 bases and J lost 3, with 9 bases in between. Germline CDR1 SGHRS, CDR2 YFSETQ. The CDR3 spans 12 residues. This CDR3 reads CASRADNYEQYF. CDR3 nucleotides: TGCGCCAGCAGGGCGGACAACTACGAGCAGTACTTC.

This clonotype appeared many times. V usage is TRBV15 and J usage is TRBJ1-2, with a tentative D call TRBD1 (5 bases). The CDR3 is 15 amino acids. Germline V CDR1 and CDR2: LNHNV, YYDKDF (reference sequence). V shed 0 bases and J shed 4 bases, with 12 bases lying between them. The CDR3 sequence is CATSRDRAGPYGYTF. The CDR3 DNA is TGTGCCACCAGCAGAGATAGGGCAGGGCCCTATGGCTACACCTTC.

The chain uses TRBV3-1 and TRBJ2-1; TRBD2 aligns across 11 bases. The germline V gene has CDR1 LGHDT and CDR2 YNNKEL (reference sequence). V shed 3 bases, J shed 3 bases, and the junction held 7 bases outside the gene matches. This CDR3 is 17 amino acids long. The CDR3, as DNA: TGTGCCAGCAGCCAGGTTCTCCTAGCGGGGGGCTACAATGAGCAGTTCTTC. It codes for CASSQVLLAGGYNEQFF.

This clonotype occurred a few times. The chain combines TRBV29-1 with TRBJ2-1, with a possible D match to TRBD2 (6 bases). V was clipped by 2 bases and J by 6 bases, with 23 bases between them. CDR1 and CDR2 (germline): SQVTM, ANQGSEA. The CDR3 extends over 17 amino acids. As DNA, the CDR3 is TGCAGCGTTGAAACACCGGGAGAGTTTTATTCGTTCAATGAGCAGTTCTTC. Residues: CSVETPGEFYSFNEQFF.

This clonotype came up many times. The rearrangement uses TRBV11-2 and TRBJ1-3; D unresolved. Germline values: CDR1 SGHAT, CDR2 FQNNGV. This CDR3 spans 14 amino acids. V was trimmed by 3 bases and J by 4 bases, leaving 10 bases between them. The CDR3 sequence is CASSLSGVGNTIYF. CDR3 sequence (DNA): TGTGCCAGCAGCTTGTCCGGGGTGGGAAACACCATATATTTT. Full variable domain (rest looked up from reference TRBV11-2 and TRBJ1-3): EAGVAQSPRYKIIEKRQSVAFWCNPISGHATLYWYQQILGQGPKLLIQFQNNGVVDDSQLPKDRFSAERLKGVDSTLKIQPAKLEDSAVYLCASSLSGVGNTIYFGEGSWLTVV.